This paragraph reports one TCR beta chain. Its antigen remains unidentified. Quantitative molecular-barcoded 5'-RACE generated the TCR beta libraries. TCRdb called the 5' RACE reads again in MiXCR, with one record for every CDR3 protein. The sample has a few hundred thousand distinct CDR3 sequences; roughly 12% are singletons. Trimming took 5 bases from V and 3 from J, leaving 8 bases between them. CDR1 is SGHRS, CDR2 YFSETQ, per germline. This CDR3 spans 12 amino acids. The sample comes from a study of CD8 T cells in ankylosing spondylitis. The study's findings and limits: Significant enrichment of disease-linked clones was reportedly seen in matched ankylosing spondylitis synovial fluid. Disease-linked clones, CD8+, were relatively rare in peripheral blood. Reports of some motif variants in reactive arthritis synovial fluid and blood predate this one. Seemingly characteristic of ankylosing spondylitis blood was a TCR beta motif consisting of roughly 8 highly homologous variants.

This receptor was taken from a male donor with ankylosing spondylitis. The rearrangement uses TRBV5-1 and TRBJ1-1; D possibly corresponds to TRBD1 (5 bases). The sample was blood, either unsorted or a sorted T cell fraction (not recorded which). The CDR3 nucleotides are TGCGCCAGCAGGGCGGGGGACACTGAAGCTTTCTTT. Translating gives CASRAGDTEAFF.